Listed below are T cell receptor beta chains from one sample, sequenced in a study of control samples from healthy donors and cancer patients. TCRdb's table, derived via immunoSEQ multiplex PCR, lists solely in-frame clones and lacks some. Of 96,000 or so clones in the sample, approximately 93% are singletons; the top ten hold roughly 8%. What was sequenced was blood. All receptors come from a young man in good health. The CDR3 runs from the conserved cysteine through the conserved F or W. The D gene is left open where the match is weak. Expanded clones are given a class, and other clones once, few, many or no size at all.

>TRBJ1-2|TRBD1|TRBV5-1|13|-
CASSRGQDYGYTF
TGCGCCAGCAGCAGAGGACAGGACTATGGCTACACCTTC
>TRBJ2-7|-|TRBV7-9|17|-
CASSPPEAPAGPYEQYF
TGTGCCAGCAGCCCCCCAGAGGCTCCCGCCGGTCCCTACGAGCAGTACTTC
>TRBJ1-1|-|TRBV9|15|-
CASSGGVSLNTEAFF
TGTGCCAGCAGCGGTGGGGTGTCCCTGAACACTGAAGCTTTCTTT
>TRBJ2-7|-|TRBV6-4|13|-
CASSAARGYEQYF
TGTGCCAGCAGCGCCGCTAGGGGCTACGAGCAGTACTTC
>TRBJ1-2|-|TRBV7-2|14|-
CASSAQTVFYGYTF
TGTGCCAGCAGCGCCCAGACAGTTTTCTATGGCTACACCTTC
>TRBJ2-7|-|TRBV6-2/TRBV6-3|13|once
CASRPGLTYEQYF
TGTGCCAGCCGCCCGGGGCTCACCTACGAGCAGTACTTC
>TRBJ1-5|-|TRBV5-6|16|-
CASYGTSTDSDQPQHF
TGTGCCAGCTATGGGACATCCACGGATTCTGATCAGCCCCAGCATTTT
>TRBJ1-4|-|TRBV5-6|15|-
CASSLSWTTNEKLFF
TGTGCCAGCAGCTTAAGCTGGACAACTAATGAAAAACTGTTTTTT
>TRBJ2-4|-|TRBV24-1|12|-
CATSDQKNIQYF
TGTGCCACCAGTGACCAAAAAAACATTCAGTACTTC
>TRBJ1-1|-|TRBV15|14|-
CATSRGGGVVEAFF
TGTGCCACCAGCAGAGGGGGTGGTGTTGTCGAAGCTTTCTTT